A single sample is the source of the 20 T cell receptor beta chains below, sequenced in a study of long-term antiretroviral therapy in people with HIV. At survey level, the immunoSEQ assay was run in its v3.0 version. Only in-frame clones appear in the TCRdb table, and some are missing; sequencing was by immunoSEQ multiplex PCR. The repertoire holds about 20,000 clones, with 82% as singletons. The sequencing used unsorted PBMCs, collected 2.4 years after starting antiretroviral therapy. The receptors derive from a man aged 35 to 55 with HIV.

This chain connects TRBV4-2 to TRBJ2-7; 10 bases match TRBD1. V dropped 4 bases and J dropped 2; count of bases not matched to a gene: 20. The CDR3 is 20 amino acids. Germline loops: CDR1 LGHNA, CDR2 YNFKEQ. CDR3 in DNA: TGTGCCAGCAGCCTACGTAGTGGACAGGGGGTCGCCGTCAGTGCCTACGAGCAGTACTTC. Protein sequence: CASSLRSGQGVAVSAYEQYF.

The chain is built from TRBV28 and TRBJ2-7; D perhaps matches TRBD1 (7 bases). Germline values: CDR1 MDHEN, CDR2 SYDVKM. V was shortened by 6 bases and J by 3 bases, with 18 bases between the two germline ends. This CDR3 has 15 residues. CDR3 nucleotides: TGTGCCAGCAGCATTTCCAGGGGGGTACTCTACGAGCAGTACTTC. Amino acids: CASSISRGVLYEQYF.

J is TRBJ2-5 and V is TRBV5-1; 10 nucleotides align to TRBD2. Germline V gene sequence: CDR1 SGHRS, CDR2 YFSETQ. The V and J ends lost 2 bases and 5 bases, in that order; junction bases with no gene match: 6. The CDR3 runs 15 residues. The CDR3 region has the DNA TGCGCCAGCAGCTTAGCGGGGGGGCCGAGCGAGACCCAGTACTTC. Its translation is CASSLAGGPSETQYF. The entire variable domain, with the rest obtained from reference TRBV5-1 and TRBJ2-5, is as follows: KAGVTQTPRYLIKTRGQQVTLSCSPISGHRSVSWYQQTPGQGLQFLFEYFSETQRNKGNFPGRFSGRQFSNSRSEMNVSTLELGDSALYLCASSLAGGPSETQYFGPGTRLLVL.

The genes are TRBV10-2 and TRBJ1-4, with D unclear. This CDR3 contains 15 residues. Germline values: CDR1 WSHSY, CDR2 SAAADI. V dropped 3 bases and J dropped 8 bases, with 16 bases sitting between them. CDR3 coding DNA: TGCGCCAGCAGTGAATTTCAGACCGGTAGAGAAAAACTGTTTTTT. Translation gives CASSEFQTGREKLFF.

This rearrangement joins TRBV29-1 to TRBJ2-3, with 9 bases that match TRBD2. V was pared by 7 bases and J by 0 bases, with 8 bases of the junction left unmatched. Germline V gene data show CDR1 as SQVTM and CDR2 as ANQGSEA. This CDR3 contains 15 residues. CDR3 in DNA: TGCAGCGCCCGCGGTAGCGGGAGCAGCACAGATACGCAGTATTTT. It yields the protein CSARGSGSSTDTQYF.

CDR3 DNA sequence: TGTGCCAGCAGCTTAGCGGCGGTCGAGCAGTACTTC. It codes for CASSLAAVEQYF. The gene calls are TRBV11-2 and TRBJ2-7, with D uncertain. CDR3 length: 12 residues. Trimming left V 1 base short and J 6 bases short, with 7 bases between. In germline, CDR1 is SGHAT, CDR2 FQNNGV.

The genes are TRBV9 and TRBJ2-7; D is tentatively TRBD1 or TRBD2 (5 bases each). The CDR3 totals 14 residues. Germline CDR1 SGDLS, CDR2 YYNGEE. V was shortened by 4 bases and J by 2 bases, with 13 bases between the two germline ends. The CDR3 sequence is CASSPGTIPYEQYF. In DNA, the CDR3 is TGTGCCAGCAGCCCCGGGACGATTCCCTACGAGCAGTACTTC.

The CDR3 bases are TGTGCCAGCAGTGAAGAACAGGTTAGCTCCTACGAGCAGTACTTC. This translates into CASSEEQVSSYEQYF. V is TRBV2 and J is TRBJ2-7, with D perhaps matching TRBD1 (5 bases). The ends were cut back, 1 base at V and 0 bases at J, with 10 bases in the middle. Looked up from germline, CDR1 is SNHLY and CDR2 is FYNNEI. This CDR3 comprises 15 residues.

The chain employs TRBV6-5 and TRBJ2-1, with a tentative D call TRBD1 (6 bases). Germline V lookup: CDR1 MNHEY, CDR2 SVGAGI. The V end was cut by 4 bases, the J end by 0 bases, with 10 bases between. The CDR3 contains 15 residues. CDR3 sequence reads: CASSSRDTSYNEQFF. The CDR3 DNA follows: TGTGCCAGCAGTTCGAGGGACACCTCCTACAATGAGCAGTTCTTC.

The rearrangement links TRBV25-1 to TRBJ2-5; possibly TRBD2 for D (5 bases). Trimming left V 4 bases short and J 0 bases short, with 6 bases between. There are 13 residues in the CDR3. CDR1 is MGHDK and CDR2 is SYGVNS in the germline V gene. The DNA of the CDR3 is TGTGCCAGCAGTGTGGACTACCAAGAGACCCAGTACTTC. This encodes CASSVDYQETQYF.

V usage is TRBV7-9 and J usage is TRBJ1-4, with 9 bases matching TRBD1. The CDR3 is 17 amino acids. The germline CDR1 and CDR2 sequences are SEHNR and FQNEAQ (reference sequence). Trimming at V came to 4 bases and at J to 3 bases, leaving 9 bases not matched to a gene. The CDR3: CASSSPGQGLANEKLFF. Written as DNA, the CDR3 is TGTGCCAGCAGCTCACCGGGACAGGGTTTAGCTAATGAAAAACTGTTTTTT.

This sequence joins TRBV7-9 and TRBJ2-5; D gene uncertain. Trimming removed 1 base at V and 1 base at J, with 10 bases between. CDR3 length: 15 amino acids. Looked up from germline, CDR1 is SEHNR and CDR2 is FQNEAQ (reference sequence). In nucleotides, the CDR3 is TGTGCCAGCAGCTTAGGCTTTCAAGTCCAAGAGACCCAGTACTTC. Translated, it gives CASSLGFQVQETQYF.

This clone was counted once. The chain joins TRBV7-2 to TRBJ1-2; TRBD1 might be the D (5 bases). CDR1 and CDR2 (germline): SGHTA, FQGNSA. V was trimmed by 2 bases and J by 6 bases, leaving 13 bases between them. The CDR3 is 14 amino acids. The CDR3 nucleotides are TGTGCCAGCAGCTTAATGCAGGGTACGGATGGCTACACCTTC. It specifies CASSLMQGTDGYTF.

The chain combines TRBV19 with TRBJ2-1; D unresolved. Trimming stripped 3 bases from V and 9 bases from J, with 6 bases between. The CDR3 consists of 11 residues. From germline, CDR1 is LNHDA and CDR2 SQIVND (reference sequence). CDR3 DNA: TGTGCCAGTAGTATGATGGCTGAGCAGTTCTTC. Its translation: CASSMMAEQFF.

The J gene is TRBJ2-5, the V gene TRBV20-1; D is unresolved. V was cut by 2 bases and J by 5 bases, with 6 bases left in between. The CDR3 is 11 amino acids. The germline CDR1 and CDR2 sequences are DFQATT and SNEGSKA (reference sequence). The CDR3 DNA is TGCAGTGCTAGATTTGGGGAGACCCAGTACTTC. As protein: CSARFGETQYF.

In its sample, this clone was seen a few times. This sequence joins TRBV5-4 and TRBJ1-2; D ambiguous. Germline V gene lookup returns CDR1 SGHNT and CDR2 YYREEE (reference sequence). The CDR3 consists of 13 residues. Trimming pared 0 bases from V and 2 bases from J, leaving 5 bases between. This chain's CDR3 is CASSLDGNYGYTF. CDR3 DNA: TGTGCCAGCAGCTTGGACGGGAACTATGGCTACACCTTC.

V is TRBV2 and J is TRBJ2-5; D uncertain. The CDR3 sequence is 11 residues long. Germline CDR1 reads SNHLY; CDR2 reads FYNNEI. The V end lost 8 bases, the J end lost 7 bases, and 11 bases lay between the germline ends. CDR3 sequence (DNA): TGTGCCAGCTGGTCGGAAGGGACCCAGTACTTC. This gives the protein CASWSEGTQYF.

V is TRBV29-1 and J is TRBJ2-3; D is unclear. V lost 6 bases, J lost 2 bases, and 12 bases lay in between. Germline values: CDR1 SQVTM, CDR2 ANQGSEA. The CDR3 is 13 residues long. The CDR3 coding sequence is TGCAGCGTCGCGGAATTAGACACAGATACGCAGTATTTT. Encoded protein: CSVAELDTDTQYF.

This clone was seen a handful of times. Here the CDR3 reads CASSLLGNEQYF. DNA for the CDR3: TGTGCCAGTAGTCTTTTGGGGAACGAGCAGTACTTC. The chain uses TRBV19 and TRBJ2-7; D ambiguous. The CDR3 runs 12 residues. V was cut by 5 bases and J by 5 bases, with 10 bases left in between. The germline gives CDR1 LNHDA, CDR2 SQIVND (reference sequence).

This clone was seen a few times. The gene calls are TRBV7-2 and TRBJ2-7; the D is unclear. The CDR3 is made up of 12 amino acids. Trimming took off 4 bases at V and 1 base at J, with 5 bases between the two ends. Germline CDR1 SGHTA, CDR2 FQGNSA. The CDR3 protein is CASSYGSYEQYF. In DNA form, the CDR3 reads TGTGCCAGCAGCTACGGATCCTACGAGCAGTACTTC.